Shown below are 18 T cell receptor beta chains from a single sample sequenced in a study of CD8+CD57+ T cells in acquired aplastic anemia. The template used for profiling TCR beta VDJ and CDR3 was genomic DNA. Using its own MiXCR run on the reads, TCRdb lists one record per CDR3 protein. The sample consists of some 48,000 distinct CDR3 sequences, around 72% of them appearing once. The sequenced sample consisted of sorted CD4+, CD8+, or CD8+CD57+ T cells (not recorded which) from PBMCs. The receptor set was obtained from a human donor in good health, serving as a control.

The J gene is TRBJ1-2, the V gene TRBV29-1; D is uncertain. The V gene lost 5 bases and the J gene lost 0 bases, with 10 bases spanning the gap. The CDR3 has 13 residues. Germline V gene lookup returns CDR1 SQVTM and CDR2 ANQGSEA. The CDR3 region is CSVYNTANYGYTF. The CDR3, as DNA: TGCAGCGTTTATAACACCGCTAACTATGGCTACACCTTC.

A word on this clonotype: A read error may be the cause here, since a much bigger clone is one base away. The V call is TRBV7-3, the J call TRBJ2-3, with D possibly matching TRBD2 (7 bases). The CDR3 length is 15 residues. CDR1 and CDR2 from the germline V gene are SGHTA and FQGTGA. The V gene lost 2 bases and the J gene lost 2 bases, with 11 bases spanning the gap. The CDR3 DNA reads as TGTGCCAGCAGCTTAGTGGGGGGGGCCACAGATACGCAGTATTTT. Its protein product is CASSLVGGATDTQYF.

The chain has TRBV19 and TRBJ1-1; the D is unclear. Germline V gives CDR1 LNHDA, CDR2 SQIVND (reference sequence). This CDR3 has 11 residues. This chain's CDR3 is CATATETEAFF. Here the CDR3 DNA reads TGTGCAACCGCTACCGAAACTGAAGCTTTCTTT.

The chain joins TRBV20-1 to TRBJ2-7; 7 bases match TRBD1. V was pared by 8 bases and J by 3 bases, with 10 bases of the junction left unmatched. The germline CDR1 and CDR2 sequences are DFQATT and SNEGSKA (reference sequence). This CDR3 is 13 amino acids long. This chain's CDR3 is CSTSRQGHYEQYF. CDR3 DNA sequence: TGCAGTACTTCCAGACAGGGTCACTACGAGCAGTACTTC.

This clonotype was observed a single time. This chain links TRBV29-1 with TRBJ1-1, with TRBD1 matching 7 bases. Germline V gene lookup returns CDR1 SQVTM and CDR2 ANQGSEA. The V and J ends lost 4 bases and 4 bases, in that order; junction bases with no gene match: 3. The CDR3 contains 12 residues. As DNA, the CDR3 is TGCAGCGTTGGCCAGGGGGGCACTGAAGCTTTCTTT. Protein product: CSVGQGGTEAFF.

In regard to this clonotype: Since the CDR3 does not end with the conserved phenylalanine or tryptophan, this likely comes from a read error. The rearrangement uses TRBV15 and TRBJ2-7; tentative D call: TRBD2 (5 bases). This CDR3 is 14 amino acids long. CDR1 is LNHNV and CDR2 is YYDKDF in the germline V gene (reference sequence). Here the CDR3 reads CTTSGDLSGFEQYL. Here the CDR3 DNA reads TGTACCACCAGCGGTGACCTCAGTGGTTTCGAGCAGTACCTC.

The rearrangement uses TRBV2 and TRBJ2-7, with D possibly matching TRBD2 (6 bases). Trimming stripped 6 bases from V and 6 bases from J, with 15 bases between. Germline V CDR1 and CDR2: SNHLY, FYNNEI. This CDR3 has 13 residues. The CDR3 DNA reads TGTGCCAGCAGCGGGGGACCTACGACCGAGCAGTACTTC. This sequence encodes CASSGGPTTEQYF.

This CDR3 is CASSPPADGRVNSPLHF. CDR3 nucleotides: TGTGCCAGCAGCCCCCCAGCGGATGGCAGGGTGAATTCACCCCTCCACTTT. V usage is TRBV11-1 and J usage is TRBJ1-6; D is possibly TRBD1 (5 bases). The CDR3 has 17 residues. Per germline, CDR1 SGHAT and CDR2 FQDESV (reference sequence). V lost 5 bases to trimming and J lost 7 bases, with 21 bases between them.

CDR3 loop: CASSPDGGYEQFF. The CDR3 bases are TGTGCCAGCAGTCCGGACGGAGGCTACGAGCAGTTCTTC. The chain joins TRBV2 to TRBJ2-1; D possibly corresponds to TRBD2 (5 bases). V dropped 5 bases and J dropped 10 bases, with 15 bases sitting between them. The V gene's germline CDR1 is SNHLY and CDR2 FYNNEI. This CDR3 has 13 amino acids.

The V call is TRBV24-1, the J call TRBJ2-1, with 13 bases identical to TRBD2. Germline CDR1 KGHDR, CDR2 SFDVKD. The CDR3 is made up of 16 amino acids. V lost 3 bases to trimming and J lost 7 bases; unmatched junction nucleotides: 5. The DNA for the CDR3 is TGTGCCACCAGTGATACCGGACTAGCGGGAGCGAATGAGCAGTTCTTC. It encodes CATSDTGLAGANEQFF.

The CDR3 spells CASSKDWTTDTQYF. The CDR3, as DNA: TGTGCCAGTAGTAAAGACTGGACGACAGATACGCAGTATTTT. The V gene is TRBV19, the J gene TRBJ2-3, with unresolved D. CDR3 length: 14 amino acids. Per germline, CDR1 LNHDA and CDR2 SQIVND (reference sequence). Trimming cost V 4 bases and J 3 bases, with 11 bases left between them.

This chain connects TRBV19 to TRBJ2-7, with TRBD1 identical over 8 bases. The germline V gene encodes CDR1 LNHDA and CDR2 SQIVND (reference sequence). Trimming at V came to 3 bases and at J to 3 bases, leaving 7 bases not matched to a gene. CDR3 size: 15 residues. CDR3 loop: CASSITSGGVYEQYF. The CDR3 bases are TGTGCCAGTAGTATCACCTCAGGGGGCGTCTACGAGCAGTACTTC.

CDR3 protein: CASSDIGVLGNQPQHF. CDR3 bases: TGTGCCAGCAGTGATATCGGGGTGTTAGGGAATCAGCCCCAGCATTTT. The chain employs TRBV25-1 and TRBJ1-5, with D uncertain. This CDR3 spans 16 amino acids. Germline CDR1 MGHDK, CDR2 SYGVNS. V was trimmed by 3 bases and J by 4 bases, leaving 16 bases between them.

This clonotype is judged medium-sized. The chain recombines TRBV2 with TRBJ1-5; a weak D match, TRBD1 (6 bases). This CDR3 comprises 13 residues. Germline V gene sequence: CDR1 SNHLY, CDR2 FYNNEI. V lost 4 bases and J lost 7, with 11 bases in between. CDR3 nucleotide sequence: TGTGCCAGCAGTGGCACAGGGTTACAGCCCCAGCATTTT. This gives the protein CASSGTGLQPQHF.

The genes are TRBV12-3 or TRBV12-4 and TRBJ1-6; tentatively, D is TRBD1 (6 bases). The V end was cut by 4 bases, the J end by 10 bases, with 14 bases between. This CDR3 has 14 residues. The CDR3 DNA follows: TGTGCCAGCAGTTGGACTCGGGGGGGCTCACCCCTCCACTTT. Protein: CASSWTRGGSPLHF.

This rearrangement joins TRBV25-1 to TRBJ2-1; D tentatively fits TRBD1 or TRBD2 (6 bases each). The V gene lost 3 bases and the J gene lost 8 bases, with 17 bases spanning the gap. Germline V gene lookup returns CDR1 MGHDK and CDR2 SYGVNS. CDR3 size: 15 residues. This CDR3 reads CASSDSIGGGDEQFF. In DNA, the CDR3 is TGTGCCAGCAGTGATTCAATAGGGGGAGGCGATGAGCAGTTCTTC.

This chain's CDR3 is CASSESGQGGVLYGYTF. The DNA of the CDR3 is TGTGCCAGCAGTGAATCCGGACAGGGTGGCGTTTTATATGGCTACACCTTC. The chain combines TRBV25-1 with TRBJ1-2; 8 nucleotides align to TRBD1. After removal of 1 base from V and 5 bases from J, the junction contained 12 bases not matched to a gene. The CDR3 spans 17 residues. CDR1 and CDR2 from the germline V gene are MGHDK and SYGVNS.

As for this clonotype: At one end, the junction sequence differs from germline, possibly due to a read error. The genes are TRBV29-1 and TRBJ2-7; D is perhaps TRBD2 (5 bases). CDR3 length equals 14 residues. Per the germline V gene, CDR1 is SQVTM and CDR2 is ANQGSEA. Written as DNA, the CDR3 is TGCAGCGTACTAGACCAACGTGGTGGCTACGGGCAGTACTTC. This sequence encodes CSVLDQRGGYGQYF.